Following are 9 T cell receptor beta chains from one sample sequenced in a study of blood T cells in healthy people across ages. PCR was performed a second time for roughly 7 to 12 cycles using a sample-barcoded 5' primer and a J-beta primer mix. A single record per CDR3 protein comes from TCRdb applying MiXCR to the 5' RACE reads. The profile covers under 1,000,000 distinct CDR3 sequences, with 30% to 45% appearing a single time and 10% to 15% taken by the ten largest. Sequencing was performed on blood. These receptors came from a man between 18 and 29 years old in good health.

The V gene is TRBV2, the J gene TRBJ1-2; the D is unclear. The CDR3 has 10 residues. V was trimmed by 6 bases and J by 7 bases, leaving 6 bases between them. Germline V gene lookup returns CDR1 SNHLY and CDR2 FYNNEI. The CDR3 is CASRLGGYTF. The CDR3 bases are TGTGCCAGCAGGTTAGGTGGCTACACCTTC. Using reference TRBV2 and TRBJ1-2 for the parts outside the CDR3, the full variable domain is EPEVTQTPSHQVTQMGQEVILRCVPISNHLYFYWYRQILGQKVEFLVSFYNNEISEKSEIFDDQFSVERPDGSNFTLKIRSTKLEDSAMYFCASRLGGYTFGSGTRLTVV.

Points on this clonotype: A junction boundary mismatches the germline segment, possibly from a read error. The chain employs TRBV5-1 and TRBJ2-1; TRBD2 is a possible D gene (5 bases). Germline loops: CDR1 SGHRS, CDR2 YFSETQ. The CDR3 covers 14 residues. The CDR3 is CASSSGDDYNEQFF. The CDR3 nucleotides read TGCGCCAGCAGTTCCGGAGACGACTACAACGAGCAGTTCTTC. Full variable domain (remainder filled in from reference TRBV5-1 and TRBJ2-1): KAGVTQTPRYLIKTRGQQVTLSCSPISGHRSVSWYQQTPGQGLQFLFEYFSETQRNKGNFPGRFSGRQFSNSRSEMNVSTLELGDSALYLCASSSGDDYNEQFFGPGTRLTVL.

This clonotype showed up just a few times. V is TRBV7-2 and J is TRBJ1-5, with no clear D. The germline V and J ends were trimmed by 1 base and 4 bases, with 11 bases remaining between them. Germline V CDR1 and CDR2: SGHTA, FQGNSA. The CDR3 spans 15 residues. The DNA for the CDR3 is TGTGCCAGCAGCTTAGTGGCTCAGACTAATCAGCCCCAGCATTTT. Its translation: CASSLVAQTNQPQHF.

Notes on this clonotype: One end of the junction is discordant with germline, which a read error may explain. The V call is TRBV4-1, the J call TRBJ2-5; D ambiguous. Germline CDR1 reads MGHRA; CDR2 reads YSYEKL. CDR3 size: 14 residues. As DNA, the CDR3 is TGCACCAGCAGCCAAGATCCCGGTGAAGAGACCCAGTACTTC. It translates to CTSSQDPGEETQYF.

This clonotype has a handful of counts. The rearrangement joins TRBV7-3 to TRBJ2-7; 7 bases line up with TRBD1. J gave up 0 bases and V 4 bases, and 15 bases lay outside the gene matches. The CDR3 consists of 18 residues. In germline, CDR1 is SGHTA, CDR2 FQGTGA. The CDR3 DNA follows: TGTGCCAGCAGCTCCATCCCCCGGACAGGAGGTACCTCCTACGAGCAGTACTTC. This gives the protein CASSSIPRTGGTSYEQYF.

The gene calls are TRBV6-5 and TRBJ1-5; the D is unclear. This CDR3 comprises 15 residues. The V end lost 0 bases, the J end lost 5 bases, and 11 bases lay between the germline ends. Germline CDR1 reads MNHEY; CDR2 reads SVGAGI. The DNA of the CDR3 is TGTGCCAGCAGTTACTCGTGGAATCCCGATCAGCCCCAGCATTTT. Its protein product is CASSYSWNPDQPQHF.

This clonotype was recorded a few times. The chain carries TRBV5-1 and TRBJ2-5; weak D call: TRBD1 (6 bases). V was trimmed by 4 bases and J by 2 bases, leaving 15 bases between them. The CDR3 is 15 residues long. Germline V gives CDR1 SGHRS, CDR2 YFSETQ. CDR3 nucleotide sequence: TGCGCCAGCAGCCATTTAGGACAGCGACAAGAGACCCAGTACTTC. Protein sequence: CASSHLGQRQETQYF.

On this clonotype itself: This clone may be a read error of a much larger clone one base away. The V call is TRBV4-1, the J call TRBJ2-1; TRBD2 aligns across 8 bases. TRBJ2-7 matches the DNA end more closely, so the J call is doubtful. Germline V gene sequence: CDR1 MGHRA, CDR2 YSYEKL. This CDR3 has 16 amino acids. In DNA form, the CDR3 reads TGCGCCAGCAGCCAAGATAAGGGACTAGTCTACAATGAGCAGTACTTC. As protein: CASSQDKGLVYNEQYF.

V usage is TRBV28 and J usage is TRBJ2-5; the D gene is possibly TRBD1 (5 bases). Deletions cut 6 bases from V and 9 bases from J, with 17 bases between. The CDR3 loop spans 13 amino acids. CDR1 MDHEN and CDR2 SYDVKM come from the germline V gene. The CDR3 is CASSRVGLEPQYF. Written as DNA, the CDR3 is TGTGCCAGCAGCCGCGTGGGGCTGGAGCCCCAGTACTTC.